Detailed here is one TCR beta chain. Only a few counts were recorded for this clone. No cognate antigen has been identified for it. There are no base qualities to consult, and no much larger clone falls within one base. From cysteine to phenylalanine, the CDR3 is 11 amino acids long. This entry keeps only the CDR3 DNA: 33 bases, framed from base 1. Trimming at the junction amounts to 2 bases on V and 7 bases on J, and the germline ends lie 2 bases apart. Sequences SNHLY (CDR1) and FYNNEI (CDR2) are obtained from the germline V gene. This sample is part of a study of T cells in narcolepsy (dated 2018 in TCRdb). Broadly, across the study: The study enrolled patients with narcolepsy type 1 or type 2 (NT1, NT2) together with healthy control donors. The study used TCR Vbeta sequencing to track clonotypes in blood and CSF while looking for autoreactive T cells in narcolepsy patients that target self-antigens of hypocretin neurons (hypocretin, TRIB2). Broad study findings and their caveats: According to the report, autoreactive clonotypes were detected serially in the blood of the same patients and of different patients, but not in healthy controls. HCRT-specific and TRIB2-specific autoreactive clonotypes were highlighted in plots that compared CD4+ T cell clonotypes in CSF versus blood from the same patient. Some blood memory CD4+ repertoires from patients and controls contained no sequences matching autoreactive T cell clones. Patients and controls had comparable numbers of sequenced blood memory CD4+ clonotypes, averaging about 39,000 and 35,000, respectively.

Library preparation used the immunoSEQ multiplex PCR assay. TCRdb obtained this table from immuneACCESS and retained in-frame rearrangements with V and J assigned. These tables miss some clones; where compared with another copy, unresolved V genes account for less than half of the shortfall, and the remainder is unexplained. Here the sample has tens of thousands of clones; under 85% occur a single time. The leading ten clones occupy about 1.6% of the sample. For TCR Vbeta sequencing, memory CD4+ T cells were sorted ex vivo from the peripheral blood of both healthy controls and narcolepsy patients. The sequence links TRBV2 to TRBJ1-4, with the D gene not confidently named. The receptor's source is a human donor with narcolepsy. The specimen was CD45RA- memory CD4+ T cells from PBMCs. Interpreted using the paper, the cell subset or site label stands for: memory T cells sorted ex vivo from peripheral blood. At the DNA level, the sequence is TGTGCCAGCAGTGAAACTGAAAAACTGTTTTTT. This yields the protein CASSETEKLFF. The entire variable domain, with the stretches around the CDR3 drawn from the reference TRBV2 and TRBJ1-4 proteins, is EPEVTQTPSHQVTQMGQEVILRCVPISNHLYFYWYRQILGQKVEFLVSFYNNEISEKSEIFDDQFSVERPDGSNFTLKIRSTKLEDSAMYFCASSETEKLFFGSGTQLSVL.